This T cell receptor beta chain was retrieved from a study of CD8 T cells in ankylosing spondylitis. This clonotype was picked up many times. Its cognate antigen is unknown. TCRdb reanalysed the 5' RACE reads using MiXCR and keeps one entry per CDR3 protein. The profile shows about 840,000 distinct CDR3 sequences, roughly 12% of them singletons. Germline-derived CDR1 and CDR2 are GTSNPN and SVGIG (reference sequence). This CDR3 has 19 amino acids. V was shortened by 0 bases and J by 1 base, with 25 bases between the two germline ends. The study's findings and limits: Seemingly distinctive of ankylosing spondylitis blood was a TCR beta motif formed by eight highly homologous variants.

The chain links TRBV30 to TRBJ2-7, with D possibly TRBD2 on 5 matching bases. The sequence derives from a male donor with ankylosing spondylitis. The sequencing input was blood, either unsorted or a sorted T cell fraction (not recorded which). In nucleotides, the CDR3 is TGTGCCTGGAGTGTACTCGGGGATGTTACCGCTCGGGGTTCCTACGAGCAGTACTTC. As protein: CAWSVLGDVTARGSYEQYF.